The 7 T cell receptor beta chains below were found in one sample sequenced in a study of blood T cell repertoires in COVID-19. Profiled with immunoSEQ multiplex PCR; TCRdb holds only in-frame clones, not every one. There are over 300,000 clones in the sample; about 90% occur only once, and over 1% lies in the top ten. The sequenced sample consisted of peripheral blood. The source of these receptors is a middle-aged man with acute or convalescent COVID-19.

The CDR3 spells CASSLSGDPFNEQFF. CDR3 DNA sequence: TGCGCCAGCAGCTTGTCGGGGGACCCTTTCAATGAGCAGTTCTTC. The chain is built from TRBV5-1 and TRBJ2-1; the D gene is possibly TRBD2 (6 bases). Germline CDR1 and CDR2: SGHRS and YFSETQ. V was pared by 1 base and J by 6 bases, with 14 bases between. This CDR3 has 15 amino acids.

The chain joins TRBV28 to TRBJ2-1, with D possibly matching TRBD1 (5 bases). The CDR3 runs 15 residues. Per germline, CDR1 MDHEN and CDR2 SYDVKM. The germline V and J ends were trimmed by 3 bases and 4 bases, with 13 bases remaining between them. CDR3 coding DNA: TGTGCCAGCAGTTTGTCCAGGGTGAAGTACAATGAGCAGTTCTTC. This sequence encodes CASSLSRVKYNEQFF.

The chain combines TRBV5-6 with TRBJ2-2; TRBD1 agrees at 8 bases. CDR3 length: 16 residues. Germline-derived CDR1 and CDR2 are SGHDT and YYEEEE. V lost 3 bases and J lost 6; bases outside the gene matches: 10. CDR3 protein: CASSSGTGFSAGELFF. The CDR3 region has the DNA TGTGCCAGCAGCTCTGGGACAGGTTTTAGTGCCGGGGAGCTGTTTTTT. Variable domain in full (rest from reference TRBV5-6 and TRBJ2-2): DAGVTQSPTHLIKTRGQQVTLRCSPKSGHDTVSWYQQALGQGPQFIFQYYEEEERQRGNFPDRFSGHQFPNYSSELNVNALLLGDSALYLCASSSGTGFSAGELFFGEGSRLTVL.

This clone was seen a few times. V gene TRBV2 combines with J gene TRBJ1-6; D is perhaps TRBD1 (6 bases). The CDR3 has 14 amino acids. Trimming shortened V by 4 bases and J by 10 bases, and 14 bases separated the two germline ends. Per germline, CDR1 SNHLY and CDR2 FYNNEI. CDR3 coding DNA: TGTGCCAGCAGTGTCAAGGGGGATGGGTCACCCCTCCACTTT. Translated, it gives CASSVKGDGSPLHF.

The J gene is TRBJ2-5, the V gene TRBV14, with 7 bases that match TRBD2. The CDR3 is 16 residues long. Germline trimming cut 2 bases from V and 0 bases from J; bases unmatched to any gene: 6. Germline V lookup: CDR1 SGHDN, CDR2 FVKESK. CDR3 DNA: TGTGCCAGCAGCCAATATGGCGGGGGACACCAAGAGACCCAGTACTTC. This gives the protein CASSQYGGGHQETQYF.

The chain uses TRBV2 and TRBJ2-1; TRBD2 matches at 7 bases. The CDR3 has 14 residues. The V segment lost 11 bases and the J segment 3 bases; nucleotides outside the gene matches: 10. Per the germline V gene, CDR1 is SNHLY and CDR2 is FYNNEI. The chain's CDR3 is CAGGPGGSYNEQFF. The CDR3 DNA follows: TGTGCCGGAGGACCTGGCGGGAGCTACAATGAGCAGTTCTTC. Complete variable domain (other parts from reference TRBV2 and TRBJ2-1): EPEVTQTPSHQVTQMGQEVILRCVPISNHLYFYWYRQILGQKVEFLVSFYNNEISEKSEIFDDQFSVERPDGSNFTLKIRSTKLEDSAMYFCAGGPGGSYNEQFFGPGTRLTVL.

CDR3 amino acids: CASSRTTGGEGEAFF. In DNA form, the CDR3 reads TGTGCCAGCAGTCGCACCACAGGGGGCGAAGGTGAAGCTTTCTTT. The V gene is TRBV28, the J gene TRBJ1-1; TRBD1 matches at 9 bases. The CDR3 has 15 amino acids. CDR1 and CDR2 from the germline V gene are MDHEN and SYDVKM. After removal of 5 bases from V and 7 bases from J, the junction contained 11 bases not matched to a gene.